A single TCR beta chain is shown here with its context. This sample was included in a study of blood T cell repertoires in COVID-19. Overall study: Whether acute or convalescent, the COVID-19 samples came from the United States, Italy and Spain. T cells, B-cell-depleted T cells, or PBMCs provided the cDNA or gDNA that served as material.

Authors' data handling: Researchers report that nucleated cell counts were estimated from reference gene primer amplification. Clones were sequenced by immunoSEQ multiplex PCR, and TCRdb holds only the in-frame ones, with some missing. V and J calls and clone size are those listed in that table; D and trimming were worked out from the DNA. This table holds more than 200,000 clones, about 80% found once. Germline V gene lookup returns CDR1 SGHTA and CDR2 FQGNSA. CDR3 size: 14 residues. V lost 2 bases and J lost 8; bases outside the gene matches: 6. The receptor's source is an elderly man with acute or convalescent COVID-19. The chain employs TRBV7-2 and TRBJ1-1, with 9 bases fitting TRBD1. Sample: peripheral blood. DNA of the CDR3: TGTGCCAGCAGCTTATTAAGCGGGACAGGGGAAGCTTTCTTT. Protein: CASSLLSGTGEAFF.